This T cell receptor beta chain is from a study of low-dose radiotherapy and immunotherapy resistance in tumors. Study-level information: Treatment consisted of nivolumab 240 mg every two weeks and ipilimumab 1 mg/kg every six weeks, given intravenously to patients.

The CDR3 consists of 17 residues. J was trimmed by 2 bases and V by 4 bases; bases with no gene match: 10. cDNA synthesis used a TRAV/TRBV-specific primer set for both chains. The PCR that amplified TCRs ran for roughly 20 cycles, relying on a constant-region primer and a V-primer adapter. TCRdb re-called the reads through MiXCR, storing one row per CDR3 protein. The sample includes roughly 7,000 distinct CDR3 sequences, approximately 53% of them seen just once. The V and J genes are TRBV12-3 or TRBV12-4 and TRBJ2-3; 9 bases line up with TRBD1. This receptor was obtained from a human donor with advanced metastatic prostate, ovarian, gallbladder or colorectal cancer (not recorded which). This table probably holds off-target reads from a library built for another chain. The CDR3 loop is CASSSSGTGKATDTQYF. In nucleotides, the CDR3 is TGTGCCAGCAGTTCCTCGGGGACAGGGAAGGCCACAGATACGCAGTATTTT.